Detailed here is one T cell receptor beta chain. The repertoire was sequenced with immunoSEQ multiplex PCR; TCRdb's copy has only in-frame clones and lacks some. The sample shows 70,000 or so clones, about four fifths of them seen only once. The data derive from a study of blood T cell repertoires in COVID-19. The J segment lost 3 bases and the V segment lost 5 bases, leaving 7 bases of the junction unmatched. CDR1 is SNHLY and CDR2 is FYNNEI in the germline V gene. The CDR3 covers 15 residues. The specimen sequenced was peripheral blood. The sequence derives from a man aged 70 or older with acute or convalescent COVID-19. This chain links TRBV2 with TRBJ2-1, with 7 bases that match TRBD2. CDR3 region: CASSPGTTSYNEQFF. CDR3 coding DNA: TGTGCCAGCAGTCCTGGGACTACCAGCTACAATGAGCAGTTCTTC.